This is a list of T cell receptor beta chains from one sample in a study of cytomegalovirus exposure and HLA in healthy donors. Clones were sequenced by immunoSEQ multiplex PCR, and TCRdb holds only the in-frame ones, with some missing. The repertoire consists of roughly 180,000 clones, with more than 80% occurring once and the leading ten covering approximately 2.4%. Sequencing input: PBMCs. The source is a male donor in good health and CMV-seronegative. Each CDR3 is given without its conserved first and last residue. Fields, in order: J gene, V gene, CDR3 length, CDR3 protein.

>TRBJ2-1|TRBV19|13
ASTVGPGNYNEQF
>TRBJ1-1|TRBV19|11
ASSMLGRSEAF
>TRBJ1-3|TRBV6-6|12
ASSYPAGGNTIY
>TRBJ2-7|TRBV2|11
ASSASRSYEQY
>TRBJ2-5|TRBV11-2|13
ASSWRDRARSTQY
>TRBJ1-6|TRBV25-1|12
ASSDYRADSPLH
>TRBJ2-5|TRBV6-5|11
ASSGPAFGAQY
>TRBJ1-3|TRBV19|12
ASSRSVSGNTIY
>TRBJ2-4|TRBV7-3|13
ASSPSGREGNIQY
>TRBJ1-4|TRBV6-6|10
ASSYLAEKLF
>TRBJ1-5|TRBV4-2|13
ASSQYGTGDQPQH
>TRBJ2-3|TRBV28|9
ASNRGDTQY
>TRBJ2-1|TRBV28|15
ASSFSWTSAFYNEQF
>TRBJ2-7|TRBV7-2|13
ASSLRAGDSYEQY
>TRBJ2-2|TRBV9|14
ASSVGLAVNTGELF
>TRBJ1-4|TRBV6-5|12
ASSSGQGREKLF
>TRBJ2-2|TRBV7-9|14
ASSSGTGAGTGELF
>TRBJ2-5|TRBV5-1|12
ASSLAGGQETQY
>TRBJ2-7|TRBV5-8|16
ASNSTGTSGGASYEQY
>TRBJ2-1|TRBV19|15
ASSPLAGGPSRDEQF
>TRBJ1-2|TRBV2|15
ASSDQLRGQGDDGYT
>TRBJ2-5|TRBV28|12
ASSTLAVQETQY
>TRBJ1-1|TRBV5-4|11
ASSLTGGTEAF
>TRBJ2-5|TRBV2|12
ASDEREGPETQY
>TRBJ2-5|TRBV19|12
ASGPLMNRETQY
>TRBJ2-1|TRBV7-2|13
ASSLGPGQYNEQF
>TRBJ2-7|TRBV13|12
ASSSGQAYYEQY
>TRBJ2-7|TRBV23-1|13
ASSQNIGQSYEQY
>TRBJ2-7|TRBV9|12
ASSVAAEAYEQY
>TRBJ2-7|TRBV5-1|15
ASSLGTRGLSSYEQY
>TRBJ2-2|TRBV5-1|11
ASSLQGTGELF
>TRBJ1-6|TRBV4-1|15
ASSQDGGGQGGSPLH
>TRBJ2-5|TRBV6-5|14
ASSSPVGTGLETQY
>TRBJ1-1|TRBV28|12
ASSLPLEGTEAF
>TRBJ2-3|TRBV4-2|15
ASSRRLAGGNTDTQY
>TRBJ2-1|TRBV5-6|13
ASSFGTSRYNEQF
>TRBJ2-7|TRBV11-2|13
ASSLYGGDIYEQY
>TRBJ2-3|TRBV6-1|12
ATEDRAGPDTQY
>TRBJ2-2|TRBV28|15
ASSLAPGTGGVGELF
>TRBJ2-3|TRBV27|11
ASSEGTGYTQY
>TRBJ2-7|TRBV28|12
ASIPQGAVYEQY
>TRBJ1-2|TRBV27|11
ASRWTGGGGYT
>TRBJ1-2|TRBV28|12
ASRREGVGFGYT